This passage covers 20 T cell receptor beta chains from one sample sequenced in a study of early T cells in non-severe SARS-CoV-2 infection. TCRdb processed the 5' RACE reads anew with MiXCR; each CDR3 protein has one entry. The sample lists around 57,000 distinct CDR3 sequences; under 14% were seen once. The sequencing input was whole blood. Source of these receptors: an adult who was a healthcare worker with PCR-confirmed SARS-CoV-2 infection or an uninfected control (not recorded which).

The chain recombines TRBV10-3 with TRBJ1-6; weak D call: TRBD1 (6 bases). Germline loops: CDR1 ENHRY, CDR2 SYGVKD. Between the trimmed V and J ends, which lost 3 bases and 7 bases, there was a span of 16 bases. This CDR3 has 16 amino acids. CDR3 in amino acids: CAISEGGGHGNSPLHF. The CDR3 DNA reads TGTGCCATCAGTGAAGGTGGGGGACACGGGAATTCACCCCTCCACTTT.

V gene TRBV18 combines with J gene TRBJ2-1, with 10 bases identical to TRBD1. The germline V gene has CDR1 KGHSH and CDR2 LQKENI. J lost 4 bases, V lost 2 bases, and 2 bases had no gene match. This CDR3 has 15 amino acids. The CDR3 sequence: CASSPGQGVYNEQFF. DNA of the CDR3: TGTGCCAGCTCACCAGGACAGGGGGTGTACAATGAGCAGTTCTTC.

This clonotype was counted many times. The chain combines TRBV6-2 or TRBV6-3 with TRBJ1-3, with D maybe TRBD1 (6 bases). V lost 11 bases and J 9 bases, leaving 23 bases between the germline ends. CDR1 and CDR2 (germline): MNHEY, SVGEGT. CDR3 size: 14 residues. The CDR3 sequence: CASTPGDIRSTIYF. DNA for the CDR3: TGTGCCTCGACTCCCGGGGACATCCGAAGCACCATATATTTT.

This sequence joins TRBV20-1 and TRBJ1-4, with D perhaps matching TRBD1 (6 bases). V shed 6 bases and J shed 8 bases, with 22 bases lying between them. The germline gives CDR1 DFQATT, CDR2 SNEGSKA (reference sequence). The CDR3 has 15 residues. The CDR3 sequence is CSARDMEVESEKLFF. The CDR3 DNA follows: TGCAGTGCCCGGGACATGGAGGTGGAAAGCGAAAAACTGTTTTTT.

The rearrangement joins TRBV18 to TRBJ2-1; D remains ambiguous. The CDR3 totals 16 residues. Germline-derived CDR1 and CDR2 are KGHSH and LQKENI. Trimming stripped 0 bases from V and 2 bases from J, with 11 bases between. The CDR3 loop is CASSPPSRAAYNEQFF. The CDR3 coding sequence is TGTGCCAGCTCACCACCGAGCCGCGCCGCCTACAATGAGCAGTTCTTC.

The V and J genes are TRBV3-1 and TRBJ2-7; 10 nucleotides line up with TRBD2. Looked up from germline, CDR1 is LGHDT and CDR2 is YNNKEL (reference sequence). The CDR3 is made up of 18 amino acids. V lost 0 bases, J lost 2 bases, and 10 bases stayed unmatched. The CDR3 coding sequence is TGTGCCAGCAGCCAAGATCTGGCTAGCGGGAGAACCGCCTACGAGCAGTACTTC. Its protein product is CASSQDLASGRTAYEQYF.

This clonotype was picked up a small number of times. The genes are TRBV29-1 and TRBJ1-5; D perhaps matches TRBD1 (5 bases). Germline-derived CDR1 and CDR2 are SQVTM and ANQGSEA. Trimming left V 5 bases short and J 10 bases short, with 15 bases between. The CDR3 has 12 amino acids. The CDR3 is CSVLLPGRPQHF. As DNA, the CDR3 is TGCAGCGTTTTATTGCCGGGGCGACCCCAGCATTTT. Full variable domain (remainder filled in from reference TRBV29-1 and TRBJ1-5): SAVISQKPSRDICQRGTSLTIQCQVDSQVTMMFWYRQQPGQSLTLIATANQGSEATYESGFVIDKFPISRPNLTFSTLTVSNMSPEDSSIYLCSVLLPGRPQHFGDGTRLSIL.

This sequence joins TRBV24-1 and TRBJ1-5; 7 positions agree with TRBD1. Germline values: CDR1 KGHDR, CDR2 SFDVKD. V shed 5 bases and J 2 bases; nucleotides not matched to a gene: 5. There are 15 residues in the CDR3. The CDR3 nucleotides are TGTGCCACCAGTGCCGCCCAGGGGGGCAATCAGCCCCAGCATTTT. Its translation: CATSAAQGGNQPQHF.

This clonotype was observed once. The rearrangement joins TRBV20-1 to TRBJ2-7, with D unresolved. Trimming left V 1 base short and J 0 bases short, with 7 bases between. From germline, CDR1 is DFQATT and CDR2 SNEGSKA (reference sequence). This CDR3 spans 13 amino acids. CDR3 amino acids: CSARGTDSYEQYF. The CDR3 DNA follows: TGCAGTGCTAGAGGTACTGACTCCTACGAGCAGTACTTC.

This clonotype was detected only a few times. The rearrangement uses TRBV9 and TRBJ2-3, with 10 positions matching TRBD1. With V trimmed by 8 bases and J by 3 bases, 6 bases remained unmatched. Germline lookup yields CDR1 SGDLS and CDR2 YYNGEE. The CDR3 loop spans 14 amino acids. In DNA, the CDR3 is TGTGCCAGTGACAGGGGGCAATGGACAGATACGCAGTATTTT. Protein product: CASDRGQWTDTQYF.

In regard to this clonotype: This may stem from a read error, because a much larger clone lies one nucleotide away. This chain uses TRBV5-4 with TRBJ2-1; D gene unclear. Germline V gene lookup returns CDR1 SGHNT and CDR2 YYREEE (reference sequence). Trimming took off 4 bases at V and 8 bases at J, with 7 bases between the two ends. The CDR3 totals 11 residues. The CDR3 DNA follows: TGTGCCAGCAGCCGAAAGGATGAGCAGTTCTTC. Its translation is CASSRKDEQFF.

This clonotype was detected ten times or more. The chain joins TRBV12-3 or TRBV12-4 to TRBJ2-4; 8 nucleotides agree with TRBD1. J was trimmed by 7 bases and V by 2 bases; bases with no gene match: 4. The CDR3 is 14 amino acids. CDR3 protein: CASSLQGARNIQYF. Written as DNA, the CDR3 is TGTGCCAGCAGTTTACAGGGGGCGAGGAACATTCAGTACTTC.

This clonotype occurred a few times. V usage is TRBV28 and J usage is TRBJ2-3; D is unresolved. CDR1 and CDR2 (germline): MDHEN, SYDVKM. V lost 4 bases and J 2 bases, leaving 7 bases between the germline ends. This CDR3 comprises 13 residues. The DNA of the CDR3 is TGTGCCAGCAGTTCTGCGGACACAGATACGCAGTATTTT. It yields the protein CASSSADTDTQYF.

This clonotype was found a few times. The V gene is TRBV29-1, the J gene TRBJ2-3, with a weak D call TRBD2 (5 bases). Trimming removed 2 bases at V and 9 bases at J, with 12 bases between. The V gene's germline CDR1 is SQVTM and CDR2 ANQGSEA. The CDR3 covers 12 residues. The CDR3 region is CSVELPGWTQYF. The CDR3 region has the DNA TGCAGCGTTGAACTCCCGGGGTGGACGCAGTATTTT.

At least ten counts were recorded for this clonotype. The chain is built from TRBV28 and TRBJ1-4, with 8 bases fitting TRBD1. This CDR3 has 15 residues. The V gene's germline CDR1 is MDHEN and CDR2 SYDVKM. V lost 6 bases, J lost 8 bases, and 11 bases stayed unmatched. CDR3 sequence reads: CASSIAGQGEEKLFF. DNA for the CDR3: TGTGCCAGCAGCATCGCCGGACAGGGCGAAGAAAAACTGTTTTTT.

This clonotype was seen many times. The gene calls are TRBV30 and TRBJ1-3; D might be TRBD1 (5 bases). The germline CDR1 and CDR2 sequences are GTSNPN and SVGIG (reference sequence). V was cut by 0 bases and J by 3 bases, with 12 bases left in between. This CDR3 has 15 amino acids. CDR3 amino acids: CAWSVIRRDGNTIYF. In DNA form, the CDR3 reads TGTGCCTGGAGTGTAATTCGCAGGGATGGAAACACCATATATTTT.

With respect to this clonotype: A junction end diverges from the germline sequence, so it may reflect a read error. The chain carries TRBV20-1 and TRBJ2-3; tentatively, D is TRBD2 (6 bases). The germline CDR1 and CDR2 sequences are DFQATT and SNEGSKA (reference sequence). The CDR3 has 14 amino acids. CDR3: CSAIPGLSTYTQYF. Here the CDR3 DNA reads TGCAGTGCTATACCGGGACTGAGCACATATACGCAGTATTTT.

This clonotype is labeled medium-sized (0.01 to 0.1%). The chain joins TRBV5-6 to TRBJ1-1, with 8 bases lining up with TRBD1. The CDR3 has 17 residues. Losses at the gene ends were 0 bases for V and 3 bases for J; bases not matched to a gene: 10. Germline assignment: CDR1 SGHDT and CDR2 YYEEEE. The CDR3 sequence is CASSLGQGFGTDTEAFF. The CDR3 DNA reads as TGTGCCAGCAGCTTGGGACAGGGGTTCGGAACGGACACTGAAGCTTTCTTT.

This clonotype was detected a few times. V gene TRBV7-2 combines with J gene TRBJ2-3; 7 nucleotides agree with TRBD1. This CDR3 contains 15 residues. Unmatched junction bases numbered 8, after V lost 4 bases and J lost 4 bases. Germline CDR1 and CDR2: SGHTA and FQGNSA. The CDR3 sequence: CASSSRTGQSDTQYF. The CDR3, as DNA: TGTGCCAGCAGCTCTAGGACGGGACAGTCAGATACGCAGTATTTT.

At least ten counts were recorded for this clonotype. V and J are TRBV20-1 and TRBJ2-7; 7 bases agree with TRBD1. Trimming cost V 4 bases and J 4 bases; bases outside gene matches: 13. CDR3 length: 15 amino acids. CDR1 and CDR2 (germline): DFQATT, SNEGSKA (reference sequence). CDR3 in amino acids: CSAINLEGASYEQYF. The CDR3 DNA follows: TGCAGTGCTATTAATCTCGAGGGGGCTAGTTACGAGCAGTACTTC.